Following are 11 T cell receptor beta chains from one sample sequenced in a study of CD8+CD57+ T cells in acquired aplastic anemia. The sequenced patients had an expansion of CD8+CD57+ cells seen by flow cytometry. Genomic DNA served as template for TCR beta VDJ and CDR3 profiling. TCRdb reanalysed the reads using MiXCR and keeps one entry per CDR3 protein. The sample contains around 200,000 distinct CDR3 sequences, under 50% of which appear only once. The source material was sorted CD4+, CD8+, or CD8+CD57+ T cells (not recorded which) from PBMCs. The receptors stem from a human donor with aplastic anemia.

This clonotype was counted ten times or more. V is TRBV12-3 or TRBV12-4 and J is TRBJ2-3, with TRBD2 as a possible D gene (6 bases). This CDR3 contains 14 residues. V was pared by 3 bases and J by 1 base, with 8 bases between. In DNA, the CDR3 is TGTGCCAGCAGTTTTCGGAGGGGCACAGATACGCAGTATTTT. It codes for CASSFRRGTDTQYF.

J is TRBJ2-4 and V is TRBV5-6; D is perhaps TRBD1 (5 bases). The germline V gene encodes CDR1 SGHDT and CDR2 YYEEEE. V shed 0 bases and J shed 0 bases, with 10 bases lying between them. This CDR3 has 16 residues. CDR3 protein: CASSLEGNRAKNIQYF. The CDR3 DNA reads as TGTGCCAGCAGCTTGGAGGGGAATAGAGCCAAAAACATTCAGTACTTC.

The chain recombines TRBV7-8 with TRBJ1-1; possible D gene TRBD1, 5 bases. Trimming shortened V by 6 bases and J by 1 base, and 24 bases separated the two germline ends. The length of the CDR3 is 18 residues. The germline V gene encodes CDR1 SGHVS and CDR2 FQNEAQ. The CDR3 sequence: CASRQHRVRREGNTEAFF. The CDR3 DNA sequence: TGTGCCAGCAGACAACACCGGGTTCGCAGGGAAGGGAACACTGAAGCTTTCTTT.

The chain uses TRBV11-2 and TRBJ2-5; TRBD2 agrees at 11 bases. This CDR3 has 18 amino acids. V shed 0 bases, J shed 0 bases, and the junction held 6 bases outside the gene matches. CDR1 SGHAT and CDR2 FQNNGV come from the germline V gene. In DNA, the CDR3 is TGTGCCAGCAGCTTAGAGTCAAGACTAGCGGGGTACCAAGAGACCCAGTACTTC. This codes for CASSLESRLAGYQETQYF.

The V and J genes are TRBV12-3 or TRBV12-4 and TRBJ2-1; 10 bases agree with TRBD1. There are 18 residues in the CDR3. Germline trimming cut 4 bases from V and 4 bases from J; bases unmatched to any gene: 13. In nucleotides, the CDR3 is TGTGCCAGCAGTTGGGACAGGGGCCATAGCGGGGATTACAATGAGCAGTTCTTC. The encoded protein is CASSWDRGHSGDYNEQFF.

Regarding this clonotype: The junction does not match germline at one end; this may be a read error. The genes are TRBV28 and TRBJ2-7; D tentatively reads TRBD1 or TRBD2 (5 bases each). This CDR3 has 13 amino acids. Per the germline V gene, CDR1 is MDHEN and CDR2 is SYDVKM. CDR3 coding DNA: TGTGCCAGTAGTTCCGGGACCGTCCTCGAGCAGTACTTC. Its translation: CASSSGTVLEQYF.

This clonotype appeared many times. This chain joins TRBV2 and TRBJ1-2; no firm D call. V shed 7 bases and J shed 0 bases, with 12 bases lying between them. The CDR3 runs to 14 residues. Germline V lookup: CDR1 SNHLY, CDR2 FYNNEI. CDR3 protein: CASMLRIANYGYTF. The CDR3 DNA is TGTGCCAGCATGCTAAGGATAGCTAACTATGGCTACACCTTC.

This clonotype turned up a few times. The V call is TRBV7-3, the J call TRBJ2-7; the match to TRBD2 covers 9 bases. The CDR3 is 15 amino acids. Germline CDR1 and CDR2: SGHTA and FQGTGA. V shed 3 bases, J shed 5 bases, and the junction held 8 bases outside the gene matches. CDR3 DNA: TGTGCCAGCAGCTTGACCGGGACTAGCAAACACGAGCAGTACTTC. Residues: CASSLTGTSKHEQYF.

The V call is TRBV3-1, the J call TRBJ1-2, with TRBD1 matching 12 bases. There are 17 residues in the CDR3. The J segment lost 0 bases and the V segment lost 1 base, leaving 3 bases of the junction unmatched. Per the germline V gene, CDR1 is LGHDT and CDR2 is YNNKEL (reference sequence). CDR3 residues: CASSQGGTGGSNYGYTF. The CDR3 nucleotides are TGTGCCAGCAGCCAAGGAGGGACAGGGGGCTCTAACTATGGCTACACCTTC.

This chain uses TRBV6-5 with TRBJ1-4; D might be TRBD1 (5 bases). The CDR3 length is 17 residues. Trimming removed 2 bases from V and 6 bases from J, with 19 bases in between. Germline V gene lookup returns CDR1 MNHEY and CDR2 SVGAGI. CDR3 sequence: CASSYPLSQGIDEKLFF. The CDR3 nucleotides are TGTGCCAGCAGTTACCCGCTTTCCCAGGGTATCGATGAAAAACTGTTTTTT.

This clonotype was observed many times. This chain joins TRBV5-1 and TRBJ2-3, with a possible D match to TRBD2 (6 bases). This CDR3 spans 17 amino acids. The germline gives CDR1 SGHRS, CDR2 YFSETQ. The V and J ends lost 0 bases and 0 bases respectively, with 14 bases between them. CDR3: CASSLAGEKLSTDTQYF. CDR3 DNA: TGCGCCAGCAGCTTGGCGGGGGAGAAGCTTAGCACAGATACGCAGTATTTT.